One T cell receptor beta chain is described in this entry. The target of this receptor is not known. One base away there is no much larger clone; base qualities are not given. The data are from a study of blood T cell repertoires in COVID-19 (dated by TCRdb to about 2020). Broadly, across the study: The collaborator samples originated in the United States, Italy and Spain and spanned the acute and convalescent phases of COVID-19. The material from the prospective study consisted of cDNA or gDNA derived from T cells, B-cell-depleted T cells, or PBMCs. Subjects who had been exposed to COVID-19, were actively infected with it, or had recovered from it provided the deeply sampled blood TCRbeta repertoires that made up the dataset. The repertoires were released in a freely available public database meant as a resource for research on the immune response to SARS-CoV-2. The samples were drawn from the first 160 participants of the ongoing ImmuneRACE study and from 1,254 subjects provided by 6 global collaborators. A de-identified subject ID, COVID-19 status, age in years and sex were almost always included in the sample metadata. Where available, HLA class I and class II types were taken from metadata supplied by the sample provider and were not determined by assay-based typing.

Points the paper makes about the study in general: The quantity of clinical and demographic metadata differed by source and by participant and was supplied without curation.

TCRbeta CDR3 regions were amplified from genomic DNA by means of the immunoSEQ Assay, a bias-controlled multiplex PCR. The authors' analysis ran thus. Within the assay, amplification of reference gene primers was used to estimate how many nucleated cells each sample contained. To quantify the absolute abundance of each unique TCRbeta CDR3 rearrangement, sequence reads were collapsed and filtered. Productive Simpson clonality was computed per sample as the square root of Simpson's diversity index over productive rearrangements. TCRdb stores this immuneACCESS table with in-frame sequences only. Part of the clones is absent; in the studies checked, under half of the shortfall reflects unresolved V genes, and no reason is known for the rest. V and J calls and clone size are given by that table; D and trimming were obtained from the DNA. Here the sample has 300,000 to 400,000 clones; under 95% occur a single time. Jointly, the top ten make up roughly 3.4% of the sample.

A second Seattle source provided samples from volunteer blood donors who had recovered from COVID-19. Each collaborating institution followed its own protocols to collect whole blood in K2EDTA tubes. Collaborator samples were shipped for TCRbeta analysis as frozen whole blood, isolated PBMCs, or DNA extracted from either sample type. This clonotype was obtained from a woman under 30 who had recovered from COVID-19. Sequencing was performed on peripheral blood.

The CDR3 amino acid sequence is: CASSYLAGGTDTQYF. The nucleotide sequence is given as TGTGCCAGCAGTTACTTGGCGGGAGGTACAGATACGCAGTATTTT. The sequence joins TRBV6-5 to TRBJ2-3, and 8 junction bases match TRBD2. Reading the germline V gene gives CDR1 MNHEY and CDR2 SVGAGI. Clipping removes 1 base from V and 3 bases from J, with 3 as the unmatched junction base count. The CDR3 measures 15 amino acids from cysteine to phenylalanine. Here the CDR3 DNA is all that survives: 45 bases in frame from base 1.